The present T cell receptor (beta chain) was sequenced within a study of OX40 agonist ivuxolimab in advanced cancers. The overall study: Patients were treated with ivuxolimab, an agonistic anti-OX40 (CD134) antibody. The dose-escalation cohort had hepatocellular carcinoma, melanoma, renal cell or head and neck cancer. It was permissible to have had prior anti-PD-1, anti-PD-L1 or anti-CTLA-4 therapy, and over 35% had some.

People who had autoimmune disease history or systemic immunosuppression were excluded. Between the trimmed V and J ends, which lost 5 bases and 3 bases, there was a span of 11 bases. In germline, CDR1 is PRHDT, CDR2 FYEKMQ (reference sequence). CDR3 length equals 13 residues. Clones were read by immunoSEQ multiplex PCR, and TCRdb kept only the in-frame ones, dropping some. Of tens of thousands of clones listed, nearly 90% are singletons. This specimen was CD4+ or CD8+ T cells sorted from blood, taken in a trial of the OX40 agonist ivuxolimab. The rearrangement links TRBV13 to TRBJ2-7; D is tentatively TRBD1 or TRBD2 (6 bases each). This clonotype originated in an adult with an advanced solid tumor such as melanoma, head and neck, liver or kidney cancer. CDR3 DNA: TGTGCCAGCAGCCCAGAGGGGGGCTACGAGCAGTACGTC. This gives the protein CASSPEGGYEQYV.